This T cell receptor (beta chain) was sequenced during a study of beta chain features in type 1 diabetes. The CDR3 spans 13 residues. The V end was cut by 0 bases, the J end by 4 bases, with 6 bases between. Per the germline V gene, CDR1 is LGHNA and CDR2 is YSLEER. Every isolated RNA sample was fully reverse transcribed, so sequencing captured expressed TCRB transcripts. Some clones are missing from TCRdb's copy, which holds only in-frame ones; the method was immunoSEQ multiplex PCR. The sample includes about 160,000 clones, around 10% of them seen just once. Naive, central memory, regulatory and stem cell-like memory cells within the CD4+ compartment were sorted using CD45RO/CCR7/CD25/CD127/CD95/CD27. Without exception, sorted populations had purity beyond 95%. Regarding the study as a whole: Type 1 diabetes patients had TCRB CDR3s that were shorter (moderately but significantly so) in all four CD4+ subsets.

Notes on this clone: The antigen is not known.

The sequence came from a young man with type 1 diabetes. The sequenced material came from central memory CD4+ T cells from blood. The chain recombines TRBV4-3 with TRBJ2-5; no reliable D call. CDR3 amino acids: CASSQERGETQYF. The CDR3 DNA follows: TGCGCCAGCAGCCAAGAGAGAGGAGAGACCCAGTACTTC.